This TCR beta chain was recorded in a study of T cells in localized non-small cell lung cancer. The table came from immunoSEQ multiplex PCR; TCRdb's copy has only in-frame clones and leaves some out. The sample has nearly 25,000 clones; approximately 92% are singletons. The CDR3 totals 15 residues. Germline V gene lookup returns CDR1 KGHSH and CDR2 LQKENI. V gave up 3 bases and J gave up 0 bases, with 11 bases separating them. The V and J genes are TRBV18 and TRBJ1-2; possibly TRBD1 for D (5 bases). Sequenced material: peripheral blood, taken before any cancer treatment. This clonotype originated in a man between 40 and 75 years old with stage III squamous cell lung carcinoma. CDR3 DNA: TGTGCCAGCTCACCCGGGGCAGAAGCTAACTATGGCTACACCTTC. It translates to CASSPGAEANYGYTF.